Listed here are 32 T cell receptor beta chains from one sample, sequenced in a study of blood T cells in healthy people across ages. Combining a sample-barcoded 5' primer with a J-beta primer mix, a second PCR ran for roughly 7 to 12 cycles. A single record per CDR3 protein comes from TCRdb applying MiXCR to the 5' RACE reads. The sample includes 850,000 to 1,000,000 distinct CDR3 sequences, about 48% seen only once; the top ten take about an eighth. Material: blood. These receptors were collected from a young man in good health.

Concerning this clonotype: At one end, the junction sequence differs from germline, possibly due to a read error. This chain connects TRBV11-3 to TRBJ2-7; TRBD1 agrees at 7 bases. This CDR3 region has 15 residues. CDR1 and CDR2 (germline): SGHNT, YENEEA. This chain's CDR3 is CASSLDKGTAYEQYF. CDR3 nucleotide sequence: TGTGCTAGCAGCTTAGATAAAGGGACAGCCTACGAGCAGTACTTC.

The sample holds a few counts of this clonotype. The rearrangement joins TRBV20-1 to TRBJ2-1; 13 positions agree with TRBD2. Germline V gives CDR1 DFQATT, CDR2 SNEGSKA (reference sequence). The CDR3 is made up of 18 amino acids. V gave up 6 bases and J gave up 0 bases; unmatched junction bases: 11. CDR3 DNA: TGCAGTGCCGACTCGGGACTAGCGGGGATGAGCTCCTACAATGAGCAGTTCTTC. Residues: CSADSGLAGMSSYNEQFF.

This clonotype was seen a few times. This chain links TRBV4-1 with TRBJ1-2; 8 positions agree with TRBD1. The CDR3 loop spans 14 amino acids. With V trimmed by 11 bases and J by 0 bases, 8 bases remained unmatched. From germline, CDR1 is MGHRA and CDR2 YSYEKL. CDR3 region: CASHTGQANYGYTF. The CDR3 nucleotides read TGCGCCTCACATACGGGACAGGCTAACTATGGCTACACCTTC.

The V and J genes are TRBV7-9 and TRBJ2-1; maybe TRBD2 (5 bases). Germline CDR1 SEHNR, CDR2 FQNEAQ (reference sequence). Trimming pared 1 base from V and 1 base from J, leaving 11 bases between. The CDR3 has 16 residues. The CDR3 region is CASSLGYGGSYNEQFF. The CDR3, as DNA: TGTGCCAGCAGCTTAGGTTATGGCGGGTCCTACAATGAGCAGTTCTTC.

This clonotype has more than one count but fewer than ten. The chain has TRBV28 and TRBJ2-3, with a tentative D call TRBD1 (6 bases). CDR3 length: 16 residues. The germline V gene encodes CDR1 MDHEN and CDR2 SYDVKM. V was clipped by 4 bases and J by 3 bases, with 17 bases between them. CDR3 in DNA: TGTGCCAGCAGTTCGGACAGCCGCCTTTGGACAGATACGCAGTATTTT. Translation: CASSSDSRLWTDTQYF. The complete variable domain, with remaining parts taken from reference TRBV28 and TRBJ2-3, reads DVKVTQSSRYLVKRTGEKVFLECVQDMDHENMFWYRQDPGLGLRLIYFSYDVKMKEKGDIPEGYSVSREKKERFSLILESASTNQTSMYLCASSSDSRLWTDTQYFGPGTRLTVL.

The sample holds a few counts of this clonotype. Written as DNA, the CDR3 is TGTGCCAGCAGCGTAGGCCCCGGGGTTGCCTACGAGCAGTACTTC. Translating it yields CASSVGPGVAYEQYF. The chain links TRBV9 to TRBJ2-7; perhaps TRBD2 as D (5 bases). CDR1 and CDR2 (germline): SGDLS, YYNGEE. V shed 0 bases and J shed 2 bases, with 12 bases lying between them. The CDR3 runs 15 residues.

This clonotype was picked up a small number of times. The V and J genes are TRBV29-1 and TRBJ2-3, with D hard to call. Germline V gives CDR1 SQVTM, CDR2 ANQGSEA. The CDR3 totals 14 residues. V was clipped by 3 bases and J by 4 bases, with 14 bases between them. The CDR3 reads CSVEDVVKSDTQYF. CDR3 DNA: TGCAGCGTTGAGGATGTGGTAAAGTCAGATACGCAGTATTTT.

The rearrangement links TRBV7-6 to TRBJ1-3; no clear D. The ends were cut back, 1 base at V and 0 bases at J, with 4 bases in the middle. Germline CDR1 SGHVS, CDR2 FNYEAQ. The CDR3 is 14 residues long. CDR3 sequence (DNA): TGTGCCAGCAGCTTAGATAACTCTGGAAACACCATATATTTT. This translates into CASSLDNSGNTIYF.

The rearrangement joins TRBV3-1 to TRBJ1-2; 8 positions match TRBD1. CDR1 LGHDT and CDR2 YNNKEL come from the germline V gene (reference sequence). Germline trimming cut 3 bases from V and 8 bases from J; bases unmatched to any gene: 8. The CDR3 spans 14 residues. CDR3: CASSQDTGTGGYTF. CDR3 DNA: TGTGCCAGCAGCCAGGATACAGGGACAGGCGGCTACACCTTC.

This clonotype turned up a few times. The J gene is TRBJ1-4, the V gene TRBV29-1; D not resolved. The CDR3 spans 14 residues. Germline values: CDR1 SQVTM, CDR2 ANQGSEA. V lost 2 bases and J lost 8, with 15 bases in between. CDR3 amino acids: CSVENLGGVEKLFF. CDR3 DNA sequence: TGCAGCGTTGAAAATCTCGGTGGGGTAGAAAAACTGTTTTTT.

This chain joins TRBV29-1 and TRBJ2-7, with 9 bases matching TRBD1. The CDR3 has 14 residues. CDR1 is SQVTM and CDR2 is ANQGSEA in the germline V gene. The J segment lost 0 bases and the V segment lost 6 bases, leaving 6 bases of the junction unmatched. This chain's CDR3 is CSVTTGGISYEQYF. The DNA for the CDR3 is TGCAGCGTGACCACAGGGGGCATCTCCTACGAGCAGTACTTC.

This rearrangement joins TRBV28 to TRBJ2-7; tentatively, D is TRBD2 (5 bases). V lost 5 bases and J 4 bases, leaving 12 bases between the germline ends. CDR1 MDHEN and CDR2 SYDVKM come from the germline V gene. The length of the CDR3 is 13 residues. The CDR3 DNA is TGTGCCAGCAGTGTCAATCGGGGTTACGAGCAGTACTTC. Translating gives CASSVNRGYEQYF.

The gene calls are TRBV9 and TRBJ2-1; possible D gene TRBD1, 6 bases. Trimming removed 3 bases at V and 2 bases at J, with 12 bases between. CDR1 and CDR2 (germline): SGDLS, YYNGEE. CDR3 length: 15 residues. CDR3 nucleotides: TGTGCCAGCAGCGAAGGGGGTGGCACCTACAATGAGCAGTTCTTC. Residues: CASSEGGGTYNEQFF.

The chain joins TRBV5-1 to TRBJ2-3; 7 nucleotides line up with TRBD1. This CDR3 is 15 amino acids long. CDR1 SGHRS and CDR2 YFSETQ come from the germline V gene. The V and J ends lost 0 bases and 2 bases, in that order; junction bases with no gene match: 3. The CDR3 region has the DNA TGCGCCAGCAGCTTGGAGGGGGCTTACACAGATACGCAGTATTTT. Translated: CASSLEGAYTDTQYF.

Only one count was recorded for this clonotype. The rearrangement uses TRBV20-1 and TRBJ1-6; 7 bases are shared with TRBD1. Germline values: CDR1 DFQATT, CDR2 SNEGSKA (reference sequence). The junction had 14 bases not matched to a gene; V was cut back by 2 bases and J by 7 bases. This CDR3 contains 17 residues. CDR3 DNA sequence: TGCAGTGCTAGATCCACAGGGGCCAGAGGACCAAATTCACCCCTCCACTTT. Translated: CSARSTGARGPNSPLHF.

This chain joins TRBV7-9 and TRBJ2-1; TRBD2 matches 7 bases. The germline V gene encodes CDR1 SEHNR and CDR2 FQNEAQ (reference sequence). This CDR3 is 13 amino acids long. Unmatched junction bases numbered 9, after V lost 6 bases and J lost 10 bases. The DNA for the CDR3 is TGTGCCAGCAGGGAGGCTGGACTAGAAGAGCAGTTCTTC. Its protein product is CASREAGLEEQFF.

The V gene is TRBV3-1, the J gene TRBJ2-1; TRBD1 or TRBD2 may be the D gene (7 bases each). Germline CDR1 and CDR2: LGHDT and YNNKEL (reference sequence). The CDR3 extends over 15 amino acids. Trimming removed 4 bases at V and 6 bases at J, with 16 bases between. The DNA of the CDR3 is TGTGCCAGCAGCCTGACAGGGAGGGGACCCAATGAGCAGTTCTTC. Protein sequence: CASSLTGRGPNEQFF.

The chain has TRBV27 and TRBJ2-1; no reliable D call. Looked up from germline, CDR1 is MNHEY and CDR2 is SMNVEV (reference sequence). The V end lost 2 bases, the J end lost 8 bases, and 10 bases lay between the germline ends. The CDR3 sequence is 13 residues long. The CDR3 DNA is TGTGCCAGCAGTTTAAGTCCGGCCGATGAGCAGTTCTTC. Residues: CASSLSPADEQFF.

The table lists this clonotype with a few counts. The chain employs TRBV5-1 and TRBJ2-7, with 7 bases fitting TRBD1. The junction had 5 bases not matched to a gene; V was cut back by 2 bases and J by 6 bases. The CDR3 contains 13 residues. Germline V gives CDR1 SGHRS, CDR2 YFSETQ. The chain's CDR3 is CASSFSPGGEQYF. CDR3 coding DNA: TGCGCCAGCAGCTTCTCACCAGGGGGCGAGCAGTACTTC.

The sample holds a few counts of this clonotype. This CDR3 is CSAGEPRYTF. CDR3 DNA: TGCAGCGCCGGGGAGCCCCGCTACACCTTC. V usage is TRBV29-1 and J usage is TRBJ1-2, with no clear D. CDR1 is SQVTM, CDR2 ANQGSEA, per germline. The CDR3 is 10 residues long. Trimming took 7 bases from V and 9 from J, leaving 12 bases between them.

The rearrangement links TRBV4-1 to TRBJ1-2; D ambiguous. Germline CDR1 reads MGHRA; CDR2 reads YSYEKL. Deletions cut 4 bases from V and 4 bases from J, with 10 bases between. This CDR3 spans 13 amino acids. This CDR3 reads CASSLPAGYGYTF. In nucleotides, the CDR3 is TGCGCCAGCAGCCTCCCGGCAGGCTATGGCTACACCTTC.

The V and J genes are TRBV14 and TRBJ2-3, with D perhaps assigned TRBD1 or TRBD2 (6 bases each). The germline V gene encodes CDR1 SGHDN and CDR2 FVKESK. With 7 bases removed from V and 5 bases from J, the gap between germline ends came to 16 bases. This CDR3 contains 14 residues. CDR3 nucleotides: TGTGCCAGCACCCCAAGGGGGGCCGGAGATACGCAGTATTTT. This translates into CASTPRGAGDTQYF.

This clonotype was counted only a few times. The chain uses TRBV7-2 and TRBJ2-7; 11 bases line up with TRBD1. Germline assignment: CDR1 SGHTA and CDR2 FQGNSA. There are 14 residues in the CDR3. The V segment lost 5 bases and the J segment 4 bases; nucleotides outside the gene matches: 4. The CDR3 loop is CASSRDRGDYEQYF. The CDR3 bases are TGTGCCAGCAGCCGGGACAGGGGGGATTACGAGCAGTACTTC.

There are a few counts of this clonotype. J is TRBJ2-3 and V is TRBV3-1, with a tentative D call TRBD2 (6 bases). The germline CDR1 and CDR2 sequences are LGHDT and YNNKEL (reference sequence). Trimming took 0 bases from V and 0 from J, leaving 22 bases between them. The CDR3 covers 20 residues. The DNA of the CDR3 is TGTGCCAGCAGCCAAGAAGCACGCTTGGCCAGGCTAGCGAGCACAGATACGCAGTATTTT. Amino acids: CASSQEARLARLASTDTQYF.

J is TRBJ2-1 and V is TRBV5-1; 14 bases line up with TRBD2. The last part of the DNA fits TRBJ2-7 better; the J call may be wrong. The germline CDR1 and CDR2 sequences are SGHRS and YFSETQ. CDR3 length: 17 residues. CDR3 bases: TGCGCCAGCAGCCCTGGACTAGCGGGGGGAACCTACAATGAGCAGTACTTC. It translates to CASSPGLAGGTYNEQYF.

This chain uses TRBV5-1 with TRBJ2-1, with D uncertain. The assigned J gene may be wrong: the sequence end matches TRBJ2-7 better. The CDR3 is made up of 17 amino acids. Germline V CDR1 and CDR2: SGHRS, YFSETQ. In nucleotides, the CDR3 is TGCGCCAGCAGCTCTGGGCTTAACCCTTCCCCGTACAATGAGCAGTACTTC. The encoded protein is CASSSGLNPSPYNEQYF.

This clonotype was observed at least ten times. The V call is TRBV11-3, the J call TRBJ2-1; 8 nucleotides line up with TRBD1. The trim removed 5 bases at V and 6 bases at J, leaving 3 bases unmatched. From germline, CDR1 is SGHNT and CDR2 YENEEA. This CDR3 has 13 residues. The CDR3 loop reads CASSRTGSNEQFF. The CDR3 bases are TGTGCCAGCAGCCGGACAGGGAGCAATGAGCAGTTCTTC.

This chain connects TRBV7-8 to TRBJ1-5; D uncertain. CDR3 length: 16 amino acids. Germline-derived CDR1 and CDR2 are SGHVS and FQNEAQ. The V end lost 0 bases, the J end lost 5 bases, and 14 bases lay between the germline ends. This chain's CDR3 is CASSLAPGKSYQPQHF. The CDR3, as DNA: TGTGCCAGCAGCTTAGCGCCGGGCAAATCCTATCAGCCCCAGCATTTT.

The V gene is TRBV7-9, the J gene TRBJ2-7; TRBD1 aligns across 7 bases. Germline lookup yields CDR1 SEHNR and CDR2 FQNEAQ (reference sequence). The CDR3 runs 16 residues. The ends lost 5 bases at V and 0 bases at J; junction bases unmatched: 10. For the CDR3, the DNA is TGTGCCAGCAGCCTCGACAGGGACATGAGCTCCTACGAGCAGTACTTC. It is translated as CASSLDRDMSSYEQYF.

This chain joins TRBV5-1 and TRBJ2-6, with D possibly being TRBD1 (6 bases). CDR1 and CDR2 (germline): SGHRS, YFSETQ. V was clipped by 3 bases and J by 0 bases, with 13 bases between them. The CDR3 is made up of 17 amino acids. CDR3 protein: CASSSGTRASGANVLTF. The CDR3 nucleotides are TGCGCCAGCAGCTCCGGGACACGAGCCTCTGGGGCCAACGTCCTGACTTTC.

This chain joins TRBV10-3 and TRBJ1-1, with 7 bases that match TRBD1. Trimming took 6 bases from V and 4 from J; bases not matched to a gene: 8. This CDR3 comprises 14 residues. CDR1 and CDR2 from the germline V gene are ENHRY and SYGVKD. The CDR3 nucleotides read TGTGCCATCAGAGGGGGCGAGGGGAGCACTGAAGCTTTCTTT. It yields the protein CAIRGGEGSTEAFF.

The chain joins TRBV7-6 to TRBJ2-3; D possibly corresponds to TRBD2 (6 bases). Germline assignment: CDR1 SGHVS and CDR2 FNYEAQ. The CDR3 spans 17 residues. Trimming took off 2 bases at V and 1 base at J, with 16 bases between the two ends. CDR3 loop: CASSLRRGKVGTDTQYF. CDR3 bases: TGTGCCAGCAGCTTACGTCGGGGGAAGGTGGGCACAGATACGCAGTATTTT.